The 27 T cell receptor beta chains below all came from one sample that was sequenced in a study of T-cell reconstitution after alpha-beta-depleted transplantation in children. Molecular barcoding with unique molecular identifiers was used for the TCRbeta library. TCRdb re-derived calls from the PCR reads in MiXCR, one entry per CDR3 protein. This table holds roughly 500,000 distinct CDR3 sequences, roughly an eighth found once. The sequencing used PBMCs from the stem cell graft donor, collected from the stem cell graft. These receptor sequences come from a human donor who donated a stem cell graft to a child with combined immunodeficiency.

Ten or more counts support this clonotype. The J gene is TRBJ2-7, the V gene TRBV12-3 or TRBV12-4; 8 bases agree with TRBD1. Trimming cost V 6 bases and J 3 bases; bases outside gene matches: 4. The CDR3 runs 13 residues. The DNA of the CDR3 is TGTGCCAGCAGATCGGGACAGGTCTACGAGCAGTACTTC. Its protein is CASRSGQVYEQYF.

This chain joins TRBV12-3 or TRBV12-4 and TRBJ1-4; possibly TRBD1 for D (5 bases). The V and J ends lost 6 bases and 8 bases respectively, with 13 bases between them. The CDR3 totals 13 residues. CDR3 sequence (DNA): TGTGCCAGCAGCGGGGGGAACGGCGAAAAACTGTTTTTT. This sequence encodes CASSGGNGEKLFF.

This clonotype was seen repeatedly, ten times or more. The CDR3 loop is CASSVGGGEQYF. In DNA form, the CDR3 reads TGTGCCAGCAGCGTAGGGGGAGGCGAGCAGTACTTC. The chain links TRBV9 to TRBJ2-7, with D possibly matching TRBD2 (6 bases). Per the germline V gene, CDR1 is SGDLS and CDR2 is YYNGEE. This CDR3 has 12 residues. Trimming pared 0 bases from V and 6 bases from J, leaving 7 bases between.

Many counts were recorded for this clonotype. The chain uses TRBV29-1 and TRBJ2-4; D possibly corresponds to TRBD1 (5 bases). The CDR3 sequence is 15 residues long. Per germline, CDR1 SQVTM and CDR2 ANQGSEA. Trimming pared 4 bases from V and 1 base from J, leaving 14 bases between. In DNA form, the CDR3 reads TGCAGCGTTGTAGGGCCCAAGGGGGCCAAAAACATTCAGTACTTC. Translating gives CSVVGPKGAKNIQYF. The entire variable domain, with the rest obtained from reference TRBV29-1 and TRBJ2-4, is as follows: SAVISQKPSRDICQRGTSLTIQCQVDSQVTMMFWYRQQPGQSLTLIATANQGSEATYESGFVIDKFPISRPNLTFSTLTVSNMSPEDSSIYLCSVVGPKGAKNIQYFGAGTRLSVL.

This clonotype came up a few times. The chain links TRBV6-5 to TRBJ2-5; D gene uncertain. Deletions cut 5 bases from V and 2 bases from J, with 6 bases between. CDR3 size: 12 residues. CDR1 is MNHEY, CDR2 SVGAGI, per germline. CDR3 DNA sequence: TGTGCCAGCAGTAGGTGGCAAGAGACCCAGTACTTC. It codes for CASSRWQETQYF.

This sequence joins TRBV7-2 and TRBJ2-3; D may be TRBD1 (5 bases). There are 15 residues in the CDR3. The V gene lost 1 base and the J gene lost 7 bases, with 15 bases spanning the gap. Looked up from germline, CDR1 is SGHTA and CDR2 is FQGNSA. CDR3 nucleotides: TGTGCCAGCAGCTTAGAAGGGGCCCTATCTCATACGCAGTATTTT. Its translation is CASSLEGALSHTQYF. The full variable domain, rest sourced from reference TRBV7-2 and TRBJ2-3, is GAGVSQSPSNKVTEKGKDVELRCDPISGHTALYWYRQSLGQGLEFLIYFQGNSAPDKSGLPSDRFSAERTGGSVSTLTIQRTQQEDSAVYLCASSLEGALSHTQYFGPGTRLTVL.

A remark on this clonotype: Germline is not matched at one junction end, which may reflect a read error. The rearrangement uses TRBV3-1 and TRBJ2-7; 9 positions match TRBD1. The CDR3 runs to 17 residues. CDR1 and CDR2 from the germline V gene are LGHDT and YNNKEL (reference sequence). The CDR3 DNA sequence: TGTGCCTGCAGCAAAGTGTATACAGGGGGCTCCCCCTACGAGCAGTACTTC. Its protein product is CACSKVYTGGSPYEQYF.

This clonotype was seen many times. This chain links TRBV12-3 or TRBV12-4 with TRBJ2-3, with 8 bases matching TRBD2. This CDR3 has 14 residues. J lost 5 bases, V lost 8 bases, and 9 bases had no gene match. In DNA, the CDR3 is TGTGCCAGCTTAGTAGCGGGATTCGGAGATACGCAGTATTTT. Encoded protein: CASLVAGFGDTQYF.

This rearrangement joins TRBV27 to TRBJ2-7, with 9 bases lining up with TRBD2. V was pared by 4 bases and J by 6 bases, with 10 bases of the junction left unmatched. In germline, CDR1 is MNHEY, CDR2 SMNVEV (reference sequence). The CDR3 is 15 residues long. CDR3: CASSSQESGRSEQYF. As DNA, the CDR3 is TGTGCCAGCAGTTCGCAGGAGAGCGGGAGGAGCGAGCAGTACTTC.

This clonotype was seen many times. V is TRBV7-9 and J is TRBJ2-3, with a possible D match to TRBD2 (5 bases). The CDR3 is 16 amino acids. The V end lost 3 bases, the J end lost 0 bases, and 13 bases lay between the germline ends. The germline V gene has CDR1 SEHNR and CDR2 FQNEAQ (reference sequence). The chain's CDR3 is CASSFPPRTSTDTQYF. The CDR3 DNA follows: TGTGCCAGCAGCTTTCCGCCGCGGACTAGCACAGATACGCAGTATTTT.

This chain links TRBV11-2 with TRBJ2-2, with 9 bases matching TRBD2. With 0 bases clipped from V and 4 bases from J, the junction kept 9 bases outside the gene matches. The CDR3 consists of 18 residues. Germline V gene lookup returns CDR1 SGHAT and CDR2 FQNNGV. CDR3 sequence reads: CASSLEAFSGSFTGELFF. The CDR3, as DNA: TGTGCCAGCAGCTTAGAGGCGTTTAGCGGGAGTTTCACCGGGGAGCTGTTTTTT.

This clonotype was counted only a few times. This chain connects TRBV5-1 to TRBJ2-3; 8 bases are shared with TRBD2. The J segment lost 6 bases and the V segment lost 3 bases, leaving 6 bases of the junction unmatched. The CDR3 is 14 residues long. Germline V gives CDR1 SGHRS, CDR2 YFSETQ. The CDR3 nucleotides are TGCGCCAGCAGCTCCACGACTAGCGTGGATACGCAGTATTTT. Its protein is CASSSTTSVDTQYF.

The rearrangement uses TRBV6-1 and TRBJ2-4; D perhaps matches TRBD1 (5 bases). Germline values: CDR1 MNHNS, CDR2 SASEGT. The CDR3 is 14 amino acids. Deletions cut 7 bases from V and 0 bases from J, with 10 bases between. CDR3 coding DNA: TGTGCCAGCAAGGGGATTCTAGCCAAAAACATTCAGTACTTC. Protein sequence: CASKGILAKNIQYF.

The chain couples TRBV9 to TRBJ2-7; TRBD1 agrees at 7 bases. J lost 8 bases, V lost 5 bases, and 7 bases had no gene match. The CDR3 totals 12 residues. Germline V gives CDR1 SGDLS, CDR2 YYNGEE. The CDR3 DNA reads TGTGCCAGCAGAAAGTTAGGGGGCCAGCAGTACTTC. This codes for CASRKLGGQQYF.

This clonotype was found many times. The chain recombines TRBV12-3 or TRBV12-4 with TRBJ2-2; D remains unclear. CDR3 length: 12 amino acids. Trimming removed 1 base from V and 8 bases from J, with 5 bases in between. CDR3 coding DNA: TGTGCCAGCAGTTTAGGAGTGGGGGAGCTGTTTTTT. Protein product: CASSLGVGELFF.

This clonotype was counted many times. This rearrangement joins TRBV9 to TRBJ2-1; D ambiguous. The V gene's germline CDR1 is SGDLS and CDR2 YYNGEE. The V end lost 4 bases, the J end lost 0 bases, and 11 bases lay between the germline ends. The length of the CDR3 is 15 residues. The CDR3 loop reads CASSPGGRSYNEQFF. CDR3 DNA: TGTGCCAGCAGCCCGGGCGGTCGCTCCTACAATGAGCAGTTCTTC.

This clonotype was counted at least ten times. The chain links TRBV6-6 to TRBJ1-1; D is unresolved. The CDR3 contains 13 residues. Germline CDR1 MNHNY, CDR2 SVGAGI (reference sequence). Trimming cost V 8 bases and J 0 bases, with 10 bases left between them. The CDR3 loop reads CASWGTMNTEAFF. CDR3 DNA: TGTGCCAGCTGGGGTACAATGAACACTGAAGCTTTCTTT.

V and J are TRBV25-1 and TRBJ2-4; D not resolved. Germline V CDR1 and CDR2: MGHDK, SYGVNS. Trimming took 8 bases from V and 1 from J, leaving 9 bases between them. The CDR3 covers 13 residues. The CDR3 DNA reads TGTGCCAGCCTGGACCTGGCCAAAAACATTCAGTACTTC. It codes for CASLDLAKNIQYF.

The CDR3 region has the DNA TGTGCCAGCTCCCCAGCTGGGGCAATAAACTATGGCTACACCTTC. It encodes CASSPAGAINYGYTF. This chain uses TRBV18 with TRBJ1-2; TRBD1 might be the D (5 bases). This CDR3 is built from 15 residues. The V and J ends lost 6 bases and 2 bases respectively, with 16 bases between them. CDR1 is KGHSH and CDR2 is LQKENI in the germline V gene.

The table lists this clonotype with a few counts. V and J are TRBV4-1 and TRBJ2-7, with a weak D call TRBD2 (5 bases). Germline V gene data show CDR1 as MGHRA and CDR2 as YSYEKL. The V end was cut by 5 bases, the J end by 2 bases, with 16 bases between. The CDR3 totals 15 residues. CDR3 DNA: TGCGCCAGCAGCAAAACAAGTAACGGGGCCTACGAGCAGTACTTC. Protein sequence: CASSKTSNGAYEQYF.

The gene calls are TRBV12-3 or TRBV12-4 and TRBJ2-5; 8 positions agree with TRBD1. Trimming cost V 6 bases and J 1 base; bases outside gene matches: 7. This CDR3 is 15 amino acids long. CDR3 sequence reads: CASRPQTGVQETQYF. As DNA, the CDR3 is TGTGCCAGCAGACCACAGACAGGGGTCCAAGAGACCCAGTACTTC.

In this sample, this clonotype turned up a few times. This chain joins TRBV15 and TRBJ1-5; no clear D. This CDR3 contains 14 residues. Between the trimmed V and J ends, which lost 1 base and 4 bases, there was a span of 8 bases. CDR1 is LNHNV and CDR2 is YYDKDF in the germline V gene (reference sequence). The CDR3 bases are TGTGCCACCAGCAGAGTTATCCGAAATCAGCCCCAGCATTTT. Protein sequence: CATSRVIRNQPQHF.

The V call is TRBV9, the J call TRBJ2-1; D uncertain. The CDR3 totals 15 residues. V lost 0 bases to trimming and J lost 8 bases, with 15 bases between them. Germline CDR1 reads SGDLS; CDR2 reads YYNGEE. CDR3: CASSVGPMYWHEQFF. In DNA, the CDR3 is TGTGCCAGCAGCGTAGGGCCTATGTATTGGCATGAGCAGTTCTTC.

V gene TRBV12-3 or TRBV12-4 combines with J gene TRBJ2-7, with D maybe TRBD1 (6 bases). This CDR3 spans 14 amino acids. With 6 bases removed from V and 3 bases from J, the gap between germline ends came to 15 bases. The CDR3 bases are TGTGCCAGCAGCTCCGGGACACTAGGCTACGAGCAGTACTTC. Its translation: CASSSGTLGYEQYF.

This sequence joins TRBV29-1 and TRBJ2-3; D is possibly TRBD1 (6 bases). With 6 bases removed from V and 0 bases from J, the gap between germline ends came to 16 bases. CDR3 length equals 15 residues. The germline V gene has CDR1 SQVTM and CDR2 ANQGSEA. CDR3 DNA: TGCAGCGTCTCCACCTCAGGGGCTAGCACAGATACGCAGTATTTT. Translation gives CSVSTSGASTDTQYF.

This chain connects TRBV5-1 to TRBJ2-7; 8 bases map to TRBD1. Germline CDR1 and CDR2: SGHRS and YFSETQ. CDR3 size: 15 residues. Trimming took 4 bases from V and 0 from J; bases not matched to a gene: 6. The CDR3 sequence is CASSGGTGISYEQYF. The CDR3 DNA sequence: TGCGCCAGCAGCGGTGGGACAGGAATCTCCTACGAGCAGTACTTC.

This clonotype has more than one count but fewer than ten. The rearrangement joins TRBV12-3 or TRBV12-4 to TRBJ2-2; the D is unclear. Trimming cost V 3 bases and J 5 bases, with 10 bases left between them. The CDR3 has 14 amino acids. The CDR3 DNA sequence: TGTGCCAGCAGTTTTCGTCTGGGTACCGGGGAGCTGTTTTTT. Protein sequence: CASSFRLGTGELFF.